The 10 T cell receptor beta chains given below trace back to one sample, sequenced in a study of blood T cell repertoires in COVID-19. The repertoire was sequenced with immunoSEQ multiplex PCR; TCRdb's copy has only in-frame clones and lacks some. The table shows 55,000 to 70,000 clones, with approximately 90% occurring only once. Sequences were obtained from peripheral blood. All receptors derive from a woman aged 70-85 years with active COVID-19.

The rearrangement joins TRBV6-6 to TRBJ2-7; TRBD1 matches 7 bases. V dropped 6 bases and J dropped 0; count of bases not matched to a gene: 8. The CDR3 sequence is 15 residues long. Looked up from germline, CDR1 is MNHNY and CDR2 is SVGAGI (reference sequence). CDR3 amino acids: CASSAGQASSYEQYF. DNA of the CDR3: TGTGCCAGCAGCGCAGGACAGGCGTCCTCCTACGAGCAGTACTTC.

This sequence joins TRBV28 and TRBJ2-7, with D tentatively TRBD1 (5 bases). The CDR3 runs 13 residues. Germline CDR1 is MDHEN and CDR2 is SYDVKM. V was shortened by 8 bases and J by 3 bases, with 14 bases between the two germline ends. CDR3 residues: CASRPGWNYEQYF. DNA for the CDR3: TGTGCCAGCCGGCCAGGGTGGAACTACGAGCAGTACTTC.

V and J are TRBV28 and TRBJ2-7; D is possibly TRBD2 (5 bases). Germline lookup yields CDR1 MDHEN and CDR2 SYDVKM. The CDR3 has 14 amino acids. V lost 1 base to trimming and J lost 3 bases, with 10 bases between them. The CDR3 sequence is CASSLLGSLYEQYF. The CDR3 nucleotides read TGTGCCAGCAGTTTATTGGGGAGCCTCTACGAGCAGTACTTC.

This clone was seen once. V gene TRBV4-2 combines with J gene TRBJ2-1, with 7 bases fitting TRBD2. The CDR3 length is 14 residues. V lost 0 bases and J lost 6; bases outside the gene matches: 2. Germline V gives CDR1 LGHNA, CDR2 YNFKEQ. As DNA, the CDR3 is TGTGCCAGCAGCCAAGATCGCGGGAGCAATGAGCAGTTCTTC. Protein: CASSQDRGSNEQFF.

The chain joins TRBV3-1 (or the pseudogene TRBV3-2) to TRBJ2-2, with D maybe TRBD2 (6 bases). This CDR3 comprises 14 residues. V lost 4 bases, J lost 4 bases, and 10 bases lay in between. Germline values: CDR1 LGHDT, CDR2 YNNKEL (reference sequence). The CDR3 DNA reads as TGTGCCAGCAGCCCAGGGAGGAGCACCGGGGAGCTGTTTTTT. Amino acid sequence: CASSPGRSTGELFF.

V gene TRBV27 combines with J gene TRBJ1-1; perhaps TRBD1 as D (5 bases). V was trimmed by 3 bases and J by 5 bases, leaving 13 bases between them. The CDR3 is made up of 14 amino acids. The germline gives CDR1 MNHEY, CDR2 SMNVEV (reference sequence). The CDR3 DNA reads TGTGCCAGCAGTTTCAGTCAGGGAAGGACTGAAGCTTTCTTT. This codes for CASSFSQGRTEAFF.

The rearrangement uses TRBV5-1 and TRBJ2-7; 13 positions agree with TRBD2. The CDR3 sequence is 17 residues long. CDR1 and CDR2 from the germline V gene are SGHRS and YFSETQ. J lost 0 bases, V lost 2 bases, and 5 bases had no gene match. The CDR3 spells CASSLGTSGMSSYEQYF. CDR3 nucleotides: TGCGCCAGCAGCTTAGGGACTAGCGGGATGAGCTCCTACGAGCAGTACTTC.

This clone was seen more than once but under ten times. The chain combines TRBV4-2 with TRBJ2-7; 8 nucleotides line up with TRBD1. CDR3 length: 13 residues. Per the germline V gene, CDR1 is LGHNA and CDR2 is YNFKEQ. The V gene end was trimmed by 4 bases and the J gene end by 2 bases; junction bases not matched to a gene: 1. CDR3 bases: TGTGCCAGCAGCCGGGACAGGACCTACGAGCAGTACTTC. It translates to CASSRDRTYEQYF.

This chain joins TRBV11-2 and TRBJ2-5, with D maybe TRBD1 (6 bases). The CDR3 extends over 13 amino acids. The germline CDR1 and CDR2 sequences are SGHAT and FQNNGV. V lost 5 bases to trimming and J lost 2 bases, with 9 bases between them. CDR3 DNA sequence: TGTGCCAGCAGCCGGGGACATCAAGAGACCCAGTACTTC. Amino acids: CASSRGHQETQYF. Drawing the rest from reference TRBV11-2 and TRBJ2-5, the complete variable domain is EAGVAQSPRYKIIEKRQSVAFWCNPISGHATLYWYQQILGQGPKLLIQFQNNGVVDDSQLPKDRFSAERLKGVDSTLKIQPAKLEDSAVYLCASSRGHQETQYFGPGTRLLVL.

The chain joins TRBV6-6 to TRBJ2-3, with 9 bases that match TRBD2. In germline, CDR1 is MNHNY, CDR2 SVGAGI (reference sequence). The CDR3 is made up of 16 amino acids. V dropped 6 bases and J dropped 1; count of bases not matched to a gene: 8. In DNA, the CDR3 is TGTGCCAGCAGGGGAAGGCGGGAGGGACGCACAGATACGCAGTATTTT. Its protein is CASRGRREGRTDTQYF.